This TCR beta chain was sequenced during a study of blood T cell repertoires in COVID-19 (TCRdb year 2020). Looking at the study overall: Samples covering the acute and convalescent phases of COVID-19 were provided by collaborators in the United States, Italy and Spain. The dataset comprised deeply sampled blood TCRbeta repertoires from subjects exposed to, actively infected with, or recovered from COVID-19. Where available, HLA class I and class II types were obtained from metadata supplied by the sample provider rather than from assay-based typing. The material from the prospective study consisted of cDNA or gDNA derived from T cells, B-cell-depleted T cells, or PBMCs. The sample metadata nearly always contained a de-identified subject ID, COVID-19 status, age in years and sex. The samples were drawn from two sources: the first 160 participants of the ongoing ImmuneRACE study, and about 1,300 subjects contributed by 6 global collaborators. The repertoires were made available in a free public database intended to serve as a resource for research on the immune response to SARS-CoV-2.

One collaborating source in Seattle enrolled patients during active infection and followed them longitudinally through the course of disease. The collaborating institutions used their own protocols to collect whole blood in K2EDTA tubes. For TCRbeta analysis, collaborator samples were shipped as frozen whole blood, as isolated PBMCs, or as DNA extracted from either sample type. This clone came up once. Its binding antigen is unknown. No base-level quality is on record; no much larger clone is a single base apart. TCRbeta CDR3 regions were amplified from genomic DNA by means of the immunoSEQ Assay, a bias-controlled multiplex PCR. In the paper's pipeline: Nucleated cell counts per sample were estimated from amplification of reference gene primers within the assay. To quantify the absolute abundance of each unique TCRbeta CDR3 rearrangement, sequence reads were collapsed and filtered. For each sample, productive Simpson clonality was calculated by taking the square root of Simpson's diversity index across productive rearrangements. Sourced from immuneACCESS, this table was stored by TCRdb with only in-frame sequences that have V and J called. A share of the clones is absent; for the studies checked, an unresolved V gene accounts for under half, and the remainder has no known explanation. Clonal size and the V and J genes are those of that table, whereas D and trimming came from the DNA. For this sample the table gives roughly 230,000 clones, of which 65% to 90% were detected only once. Of the sample, roughly 5.3% is held by the ten largest clones.

Sequences LGHDT (CDR1) and YNNKEL (CDR2) are obtained from the germline V gene (reference sequence). The germline ends are 14 bases apart after V is trimmed by 5 bases and J by 7 bases. The CDR3 runs 13 amino acids, cysteine and phenylalanine included. Only the CDR3 part of the read is kept: 39 bases, read in frame from the first base. Study-wide conclusions, independent of this receptor: Clinical and demographic metadata were provided uncurated, with the amount varying by source and participant.

The specimen sequenced was peripheral blood. The sequence derives from a man over 45 with COVID-19, enrolled during active disease. Recombination linked TRBV3-1 (or the pseudogene TRBV3-2) to TRBJ1-2, with the D gene not clear enough to name. The nucleotides read TGTGCCAGCAGCTTCGCGCGAGTGAGTGGCTACACCTTC. This is translated as CASSFARVSGYTF.